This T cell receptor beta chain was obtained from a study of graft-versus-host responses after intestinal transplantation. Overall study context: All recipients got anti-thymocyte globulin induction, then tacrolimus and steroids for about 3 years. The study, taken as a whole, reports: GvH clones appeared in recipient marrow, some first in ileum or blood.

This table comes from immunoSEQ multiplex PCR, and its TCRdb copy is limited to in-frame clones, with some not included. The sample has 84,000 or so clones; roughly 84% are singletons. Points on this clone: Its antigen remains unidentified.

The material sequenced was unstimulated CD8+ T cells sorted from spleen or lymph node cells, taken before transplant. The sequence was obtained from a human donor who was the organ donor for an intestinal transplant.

In DNA, the CDR3 is TGCGCCAGCAGCCAAGCGGTAGAGACTAACTATGGCTACACCTTC. As protein: CASSQAVETNYGYTF. The rearrangement joins TRBV4-1 to TRBJ1-2; D remains ambiguous. Germline V lookup: CDR1 MGHRA, CDR2 YSYEKL. V was clipped by 1 base and J by 0 bases, with 9 bases between them. The CDR3 has 15 residues.